One sample yielded the 19 T cell receptor beta chains listed below, sequenced in a study of STAT3 mutations in large granular lymphocyte leukemia. General observations from the study: Every T-LGLL patient had at least one immunodominant TCRbeta clonotype.

No antigen has been assigned to these receptors. Sequencing was performed with immunoSEQ multiplex PCR; in TCRdb, only in-frame clones are kept and a portion is missing. The sample includes 30,000 to 45,000 clones, 88% seen only once; the top ten take about 0.46%. Source material: PBMCs. These receptors were taken from a human donor with T large granular lymphocyte leukemia. Some clones in this sample may be carry-over from other donors' samples.

This clone was seen more than once but under ten times. The chain combines TRBV28 with TRBJ1-1; D gene uncertain. Germline CDR1 is MDHEN and CDR2 is SYDVKM. There are 11 residues in the CDR3. Trimming shortened V by 7 bases and J by 4 bases, and 7 bases separated the two germline ends. CDR3 coding DNA: TGTGCCAGCAAGAAGGGCACTGAAGCTTTCTTT. Translating gives CASKKGTEAFF.

The genes are TRBV7-9 and TRBJ2-3, with TRBD2 matching over 14 bases. Unmatched junction bases numbered 9, after V lost 5 bases and J lost 8 bases. Germline CDR1 SEHNR, CDR2 FQNEAQ (reference sequence). The CDR3 covers 16 residues. CDR3 amino acids: CASSPRLAGGLPTQYF. As DNA, the CDR3 is TGTGCCAGCAGCCCGCGACTAGCGGGGGGGCTTCCTACGCAGTATTTT.

V is TRBV30 and J is TRBJ1-2; D gene uncertain. Trimming took 0 bases from V and 8 from J, leaving 10 bases between them. The CDR3 has 12 amino acids. Germline-derived CDR1 and CDR2 are GTSNPN and SVGIG (reference sequence). This chain's CDR3 is CAWSVQKWGYTF. The DNA for the CDR3 is TGTGCCTGGAGTGTACAGAAGTGGGGCTACACCTTC.

This clone was recorded a few times. The chain combines TRBV19 with TRBJ1-1, with a weak D call TRBD1 (5 bases). The V and J ends lost 7 bases and 5 bases respectively, with 14 bases between them. The CDR3 is made up of 13 amino acids. The germline V gene encodes CDR1 LNHDA and CDR2 SQIVND (reference sequence). CDR3 protein: CASIPGRGTEAFF. The CDR3 DNA is TGTGCCAGTATCCCAGGGCGAGGGACTGAAGCTTTCTTT.

V and J are TRBV5-4 and TRBJ1-2, with unresolved D. This CDR3 spans 15 amino acids. Germline V gives CDR1 SGHNT, CDR2 YYREEE (reference sequence). V lost 4 bases and J lost 0, with 13 bases in between. This CDR3 is CASSPRAHTNYGYTF. CDR3 nucleotides: TGTGCCAGCAGCCCCCGGGCCCACACTAACTATGGCTACACCTTC. Full variable domain (rest looked up from reference TRBV5-4 and TRBJ1-2): ETGVTQSPTHLIKTRGQQVTLRCSSQSGHNTVSWYQQALGQGPQFIFQYYREEENGRGNFPPRFSGLQFPNYSSELNVNALELDDSALYLCASSPRAHTNYGYTFGSGTRLTVV.

J is TRBJ1-6 and V is TRBV19; the D gene is possibly TRBD1 (6 bases). The germline V gene encodes CDR1 LNHDA and CDR2 SQIVND (reference sequence). CDR3 length: 15 residues. V lost 1 base to trimming and J lost 8 bases, with 12 bases between them. Here the CDR3 reads CASSIVTGLDSPLHF. The CDR3 coding sequence is TGTGCCAGTAGTATAGTAACAGGGCTGGATTCACCCCTCCACTTT.

The genes are TRBV2 and TRBJ2-3; possibly TRBD2 for D (6 bases). Trimming took off 4 bases at V and 4 bases at J, with 15 bases between the two ends. Germline CDR1 SNHLY, CDR2 FYNNEI. This CDR3 region has 15 residues. DNA of the CDR3: TGTGCCAGCAGTGGGGACGGGGGAAGGGCAGATACGCAGTATTTT. Protein product: CASSGDGGRADTQYF.

The J gene is TRBJ1-1, the V gene TRBV18, with 10 positions matching TRBD1. V was clipped by 3 bases and J by 2 bases; unmatched bases: 9. This CDR3 has 17 residues. Germline loops: CDR1 KGHSH, CDR2 LQKENI. DNA of the CDR3: TGTGCCAGCTCACCGACCGGGACAGGGGTGGAAAACACTGAAGCTTTCTTT. Amino acids: CASSPTGTGVENTEAFF.

This clone appeared a few times. J is TRBJ2-5 and V is TRBV2; TRBD1 might be the D (7 bases). The CDR3 sequence is 16 residues long. V was clipped by 5 bases and J by 1 base, with 17 bases between them. The germline gives CDR1 SNHLY, CDR2 FYNNEI. This CDR3 is CASSTRGVSLQETQYF. CDR3 nucleotide sequence: TGTGCCAGCAGTACCAGGGGGGTCTCTCTCCAAGAGACCCAGTACTTC.

This sequence joins TRBV15 and TRBJ1-4; unclear D gene. Germline V gives CDR1 LNHNV, CDR2 YYDKDF (reference sequence). Between the trimmed V and J ends, which lost 1 base and 6 bases, there was a span of 15 bases. The CDR3 contains 16 residues. The CDR3 DNA follows: TGTGCCACCAGCAGAGCCCTGACTGGCACCGATGAAAAACTGTTTTTT. Translated, it gives CATSRALTGTDEKLFF.

This clone was recorded only once. The J gene is TRBJ1-2, the V gene TRBV7-9; 9 bases line up with TRBD1. V was clipped by 4 bases and J by 2 bases; unmatched bases: 8. Germline loops: CDR1 SEHNR, CDR2 FQNEAQ (reference sequence). This CDR3 spans 16 amino acids. The CDR3 DNA follows: TGTGCCAGCAGCTATCCCCCGGGACAGGGAAACTATGGCTACACCTTC. It translates to CASSYPPGQGNYGYTF.

The rearrangement joins TRBV5-4 to TRBJ1-5; 9 bases align to TRBD1. This CDR3 region has 16 residues. CDR1 SGHNT and CDR2 YYREEE come from the germline V gene (reference sequence). Losses at the gene ends were 0 bases for V and 4 bases for J; bases not matched to a gene: 5. CDR3 sequence (DNA): TGTGCCAGCAGCTTGGACGGGACAGGGAGGAATCAGCCCCAGCATTTT. It codes for CASSLDGTGRNQPQHF.

The rearrangement uses TRBV15 and TRBJ2-3; D might be TRBD1 (5 bases). The V gene's germline CDR1 is LNHNV and CDR2 YYDKDF (reference sequence). The CDR3 has 16 residues. V dropped 0 bases and J dropped 2 bases, with 12 bases sitting between them. CDR3 coding DNA: TGTGCCACCAGCAGAGATGGGGCAGGGTACACAGATACGCAGTATTTT. Amino acids: CATSRDGAGYTDTQYF.

This clone appeared once. This chain uses TRBV27 with TRBJ1-1, with a possible D match to TRBD1 (5 bases). CDR3 length: 13 residues. The germline V and J ends were trimmed by 8 bases and 3 bases, with 13 bases remaining between them. Germline V gene sequence: CDR1 MNHEY, CDR2 SMNVEV (reference sequence). The CDR3 region is CASSWGTYTEAFF. The CDR3 nucleotides read TGTGCCAGCTCTTGGGGCACCTACACTGAAGCTTTCTTT.

The V gene is TRBV9, the J gene TRBJ2-2; no clear D. The CDR3 has 16 amino acids. Per the germline V gene, CDR1 is SGDLS and CDR2 is YYNGEE. The V and J ends lost 0 bases and 6 bases respectively, with 15 bases between them. CDR3 nucleotides: TGTGCCAGCAGCGTAGGCCCGACTGGGTTTCCCGGGGAGCTGTTTTTT. Amino acids: CASSVGPTGFPGELFF.

V and J are TRBV7-9 and TRBJ2-7; D uncertain. Germline CDR1 reads SEHNR; CDR2 reads FQNEAQ (reference sequence). V was clipped by 5 bases and J by 5 bases, with 7 bases between them. This CDR3 is built from 11 residues. The CDR3: CASSALHEQYF. Written as DNA, the CDR3 is TGTGCCAGCAGCGCACTGCACGAGCAGTACTTC.

V usage is TRBV7-2 and J usage is TRBJ1-1; D may be TRBD1 (5 bases). Between the trimmed V and J ends, which lost 4 bases and 7 bases, there was a span of 16 bases. In germline, CDR1 is SGHTA, CDR2 FQGNSA. The CDR3 is made up of 14 amino acids. This CDR3 reads CASSSVGVGGEAFF. DNA for the CDR3: TGTGCCAGCAGCTCCGTGGGGGTGGGGGGTGAAGCTTTCTTT.

V usage is TRBV4-3 and J usage is TRBJ2-7; 7 bases line up with TRBD1. The CDR3 is made up of 14 amino acids. Germline CDR1 LGHNA, CDR2 YSLEER. After removal of 3 bases from V and 1 base from J, the junction contained 3 bases not matched to a gene. CDR3 residues: CASSHSTGSYEQYF. The CDR3 region has the DNA TGCGCCAGCAGCCACTCGACAGGGTCCTACGAGCAGTACTTC.

This clone appeared a few times. The V gene is TRBV19, the J gene TRBJ2-2, with D maybe TRBD2 (6 bases). The CDR3 contains 12 residues. CDR1 and CDR2 from the germline V gene are LNHDA and SQIVND (reference sequence). Trimming shortened V by 5 bases and J by 6 bases, and 7 bases separated the two germline ends. The CDR3 is CASSGGPGELFF. In nucleotides, the CDR3 is TGTGCCAGTAGTGGAGGGCCCGGGGAGCTGTTTTTT.